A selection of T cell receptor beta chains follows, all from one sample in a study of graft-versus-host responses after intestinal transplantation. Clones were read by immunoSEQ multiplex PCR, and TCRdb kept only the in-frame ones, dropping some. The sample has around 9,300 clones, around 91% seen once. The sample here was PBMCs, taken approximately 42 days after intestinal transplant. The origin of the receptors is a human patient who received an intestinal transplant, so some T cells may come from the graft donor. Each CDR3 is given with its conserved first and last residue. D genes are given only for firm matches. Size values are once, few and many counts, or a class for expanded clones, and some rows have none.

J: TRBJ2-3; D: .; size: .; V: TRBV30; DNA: TGTGCCTGGAGTGTACGGACAGCCAGCCCCTCCACAGATACGCAGTATTTT; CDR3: CAWSVRTASPSTDTQYF
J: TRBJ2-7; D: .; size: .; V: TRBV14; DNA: TGTGCCAGCAGCCAACTTTCCGGGTTGGAGGACGAGCAGTACTTC; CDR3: CASSQLSGLEDEQYF
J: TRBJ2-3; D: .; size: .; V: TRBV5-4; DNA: TGTGCCAGCACTTACAGCTCCGCCATAGCGGGCACAGATACGCAGTATTTT; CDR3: CASTYSSAIAGTDTQYF
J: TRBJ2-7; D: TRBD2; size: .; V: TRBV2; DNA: TGTGCCACCCAACTAGCGGAGGGCACCTACGAGCAGTACTTC; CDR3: CATQLAEGTYEQYF
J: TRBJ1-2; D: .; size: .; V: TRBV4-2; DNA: TGTGCCAGCAGCCAAGTAAAGGGGACCCATGGCTACACCTTC; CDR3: CASSQVKGTHGYTF
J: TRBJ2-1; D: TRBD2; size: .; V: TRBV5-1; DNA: TGCGCCAGCAGCTTGGCCGGGGCTAGCGGATACAATGAGCAGTTCTTC; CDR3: CASSLAGASGYNEQFF
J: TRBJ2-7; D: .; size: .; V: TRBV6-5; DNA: TGTGCCAGCAGTGAAGACCGGGGGGCGTATGAGCAGTACTTC; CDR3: CASSEDRGAYEQYF
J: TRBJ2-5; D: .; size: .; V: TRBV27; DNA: TGTGCCAGCAGCCACCTCGGCGCGCAAGAGACCCAGTACTTC; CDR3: CASSHLGAQETQYF
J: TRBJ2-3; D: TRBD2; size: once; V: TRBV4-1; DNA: TGCGCCAGCAGCGACCTAGCGGGGGGACAAGATACGCAGTATTTT; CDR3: CASSDLAGGQDTQYF
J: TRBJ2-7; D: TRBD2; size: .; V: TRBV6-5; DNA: TGTGCCAGCAGTCCTGGGGGGGGGAAGACTCGCGAGCAGTACTTC; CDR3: CASSPGGGKTREQYF
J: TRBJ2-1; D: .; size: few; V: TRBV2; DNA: TGTGCCAGTAGGGGGGGACGTGAGGGGTTCTTC; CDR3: CASRGGREGFF
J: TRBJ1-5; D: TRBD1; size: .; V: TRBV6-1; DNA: TGTGCCAGCCTAGGACAGGCCAGCAATCAGCCCCAGCATTTT; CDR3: CASLGQASNQPQHF
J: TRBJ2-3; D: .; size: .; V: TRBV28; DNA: TGTGCCAGCAGTTTAAGTCTCCGGGCCCCGCAGTATTTT; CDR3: CASSLSLRAPQYF
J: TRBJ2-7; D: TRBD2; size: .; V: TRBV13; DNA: TGTGCCAGCAGCTTCCGACTAGCGGGAACCTACGAGCAGTACTTC; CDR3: CASSFRLAGTYEQYF
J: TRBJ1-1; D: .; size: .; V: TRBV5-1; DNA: TGCGCCAGCAGCTTGTTGGTGAACACTGAAGCTTTCTTT; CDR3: CASSLLVNTEAFF
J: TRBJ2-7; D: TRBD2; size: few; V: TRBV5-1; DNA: TGCGCCAGCAGAGGCGGGGGGGCCTTCTACGAGCAGTACTTC; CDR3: CASRGGGAFYEQYF
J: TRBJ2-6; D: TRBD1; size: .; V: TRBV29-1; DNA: TGCAGCGTTCGACAGGGAGTTGGGGCCAACGTCCTGACTTTC; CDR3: CSVRQGVGANVLTF
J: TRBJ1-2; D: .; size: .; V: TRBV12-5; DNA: TGTGCTAGTGGTTTGCCGGGACACTATGGCTACACCTTC; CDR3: CASGLPGHYGYTF
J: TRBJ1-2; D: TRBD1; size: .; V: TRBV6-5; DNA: TGTGCCAGCTCATCACAGGGGCTTCAAAATGGCTACACCTTC; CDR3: CASSSQGLQNGYTF
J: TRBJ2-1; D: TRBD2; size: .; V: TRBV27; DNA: TGTGCCAGCAGTTTTTTAGCGGGGACGCAGTTCTTC; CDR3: CASSFLAGTQFF
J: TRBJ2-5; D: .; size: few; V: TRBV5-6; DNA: TGTGCCAGCAGCTTGGTTTCGGAAGAGACCCAGTACTTC; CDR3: CASSLVSEETQYF
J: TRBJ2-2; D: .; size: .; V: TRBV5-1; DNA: TGCGCCAGCAGCTTCCGGGGCGCGAACACCGGGGAGCTGTTTTTT; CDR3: CASSFRGANTGELFF
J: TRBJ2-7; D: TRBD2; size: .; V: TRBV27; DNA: TGTGCCAGCAGTCTTCACAACCCTACCGGGACTACCGCCTACGAGCAGTACTTC; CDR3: CASSLHNPTGTTAYEQYF
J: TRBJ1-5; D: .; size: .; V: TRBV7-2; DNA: TGTGCCAGCAGCCCCGGCAATCAGCCCCAGCATTTT; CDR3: CASSPGNQPQHF
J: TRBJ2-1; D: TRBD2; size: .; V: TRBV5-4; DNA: TGTGCCAGCATCCCCACACACTATAGCGGGAGCTACAATGAGCAGTTCTTC; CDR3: CASIPTHYSGSYNEQFF
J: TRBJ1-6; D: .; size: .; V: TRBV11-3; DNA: TGTGCCAGCAGCTTCGGGGGGAATTCACCCCTCCACTTT; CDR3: CASSFGGNSPLHF
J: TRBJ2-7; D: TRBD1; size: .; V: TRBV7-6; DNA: TGTGCCAGCAGCTCCCGGTACTTGGGGACAGAGAAGATCTACGAGCAGTACTTC; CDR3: CASSSRYLGTEKIYEQYF
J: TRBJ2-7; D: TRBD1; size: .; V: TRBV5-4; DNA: TGTGCCAGCAGCTTCCGCAGGGGGCCCCCCGAGCAGTACTTC; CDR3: CASSFRRGPPEQYF
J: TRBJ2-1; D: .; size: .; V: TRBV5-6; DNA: TGTGCCAGCAGCTTGGTTGGGGCCCTTACCTACAATGAGCAGTTCTTC; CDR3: CASSLVGALTYNEQFF
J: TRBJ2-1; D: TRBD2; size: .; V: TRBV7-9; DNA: TGTGCCAGCAGCTCACTTCTAGCGGGAGGGCCGGGGGATGAGCAGTTCTTC; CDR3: CASSSLLAGGPGDEQFF
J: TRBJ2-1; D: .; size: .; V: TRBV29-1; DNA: TGCAGCGTTGAAGCGGGAATGGCAGAGGACAATGAGCAGTTCTTC; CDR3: CSVEAGMAEDNEQFF
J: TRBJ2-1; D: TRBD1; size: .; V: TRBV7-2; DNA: TGTGCCAGCAGTCGTTCGGGACAGCTCTACAATGAGCAGTTCTTC; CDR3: CASSRSGQLYNEQFF
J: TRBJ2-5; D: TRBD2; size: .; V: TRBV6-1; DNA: TGTGCCAGCAGTGTTCAGAGACTAGCGGGGGGACCTAATGCGGGAAGGACCCAGTACTTC; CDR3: CASSVQRLAGGPNAGRTQYF
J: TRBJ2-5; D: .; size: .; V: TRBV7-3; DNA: TGTGCCAGCAGCCTCCGTGGAGAGACCCAGTACTTC; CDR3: CASSLRGETQYF
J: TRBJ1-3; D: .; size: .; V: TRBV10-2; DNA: TGCGCCAGCAGTGAGTTCAGGGATTTCTCTGGAAACACCATATATTTT; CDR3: CASSEFRDFSGNTIYF
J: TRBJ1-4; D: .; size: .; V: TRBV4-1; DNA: TGCGCCAGCAGCCAAACAGCAGATCAGAATGAAAAACTGTTTTTT; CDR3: CASSQTADQNEKLFF
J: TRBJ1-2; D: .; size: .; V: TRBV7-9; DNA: TGTGCCAGCAGCTTTAACCATGGCTACACCTTC; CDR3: CASSFNHGYTF
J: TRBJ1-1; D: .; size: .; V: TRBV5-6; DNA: TGTGCCAGCAGCTTGGGGCATGTTAGCACCACTGAAGCTTTCTTT; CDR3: CASSLGHVSTTEAFF
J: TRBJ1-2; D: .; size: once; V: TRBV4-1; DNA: TGCGCCAGCAGCCAAGTGTCCAGAGGAGATTATGGCTACACCTTC; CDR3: CASSQVSRGDYGYTF
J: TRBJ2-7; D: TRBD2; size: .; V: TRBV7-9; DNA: TGTGCCAGCAGCTTTAAGGCTAGCGGGAGTTACGAGCAGTACTTC; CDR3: CASSFKASGSYEQYF
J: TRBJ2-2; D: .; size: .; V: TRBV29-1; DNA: TGCAGCGTTGAGACCGGGGCGAGGGGGACCGGGGAGCTGTTTTTT; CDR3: CSVETGARGTGELFF
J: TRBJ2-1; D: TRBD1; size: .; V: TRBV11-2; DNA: TGTGCCAGCAGCCAGAACACCGGGACAGGTTTTAATGAGCAGTTCTTC; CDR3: CASSQNTGTGFNEQFF
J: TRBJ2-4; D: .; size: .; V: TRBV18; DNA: TGTGCCAGCTCACCGGGTCTAACAAACATTCAGTACTTC; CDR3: CASSPGLTNIQYF
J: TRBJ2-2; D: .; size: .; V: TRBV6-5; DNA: TGTGCCAGCAGTTCCAAGCGAGCGAACACCGGGGAGCTGTTTTTT; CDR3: CASSSKRANTGELFF
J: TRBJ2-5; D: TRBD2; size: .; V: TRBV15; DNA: TGTGCCACCAGCAGAGAAGCGGGGGGGCCAGAGACCCAGTACTTC; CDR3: CATSREAGGPETQYF
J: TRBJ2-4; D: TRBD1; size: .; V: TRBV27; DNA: TGTGCCAGCAGACCAGGGGGCGCGACCAAAAACATTCAGTACTTC; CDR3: CASRPGGATKNIQYF
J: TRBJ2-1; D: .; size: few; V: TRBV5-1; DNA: TGCGCCAGCAGCCCACGGGTCACCTACAATGAGCAGTTCTTC; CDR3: CASSPRVTYNEQFF
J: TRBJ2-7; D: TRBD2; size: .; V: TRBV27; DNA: TGTGCCAGCAGTTTTTCCCCCGGGGGGGCCCTCGGGACTGCCTACGAGCAGTACTTC; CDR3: CASSFSPGGALGTAYEQYF
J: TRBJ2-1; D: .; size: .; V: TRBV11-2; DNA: TGTGCCAGCAGCTTGGGGTTTTACAATGAGCAGTTCTTC; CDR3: CASSLGFYNEQFF
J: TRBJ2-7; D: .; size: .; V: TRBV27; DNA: TGTGCCAGCAGTTGGGACGGGGCCCCTTGGGACGAGCAGTACTTC; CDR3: CASSWDGAPWDEQYF
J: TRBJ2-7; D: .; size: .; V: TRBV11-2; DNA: TGTGCCAGCAGCAGTTTGGGGGCCCGAAACGAGCAGTACTTC; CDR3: CASSSLGARNEQYF
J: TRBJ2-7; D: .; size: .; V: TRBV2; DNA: TGTGCCAGCAGTGGGGTTAGGGGAGGGGGCGAGCAGTACTTC; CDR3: CASSGVRGGGEQYF
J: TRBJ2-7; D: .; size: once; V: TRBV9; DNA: TGTGCCAGCAGCGTAGCTGCGGAGTCCTACGAGCAGTACTTC; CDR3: CASSVAAESYEQYF
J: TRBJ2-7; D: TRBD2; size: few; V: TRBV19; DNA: TGTGCCAGTAGGACATCTAGCGGGGGGACCTACGAGCAGTACTTC; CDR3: CASRTSSGGTYEQYF
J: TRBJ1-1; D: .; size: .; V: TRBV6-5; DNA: TGTGCCAGCAGTCAACGACTGTGGAACACTGAAGCTTTCTTT; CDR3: CASSQRLWNTEAFF